The clone carrying this T cell receptor beta chain is a singleton in its sample. In the original workflow: Nucleated cell number was recorded as an estimate derived from reference gene primer amplification. Sequenced by immunoSEQ multiplex PCR; TCRdb stores in-frame clones only, minus some. V, J and clone size are those of that table, while D and trimming were read from the DNA. The data show 70,000 to 95,000 clones, roughly 82% seen once. The record originates from a study of blood T cell repertoires in COVID-19. There are 15 residues in the CDR3. The germline CDR1 and CDR2 sequences are SGHRS and YFSETQ. With 4 bases clipped from V and 4 bases from J, the junction kept 8 bases outside the gene matches.

The sequence was obtained from a human donor in a cohort sampled during active COVID-19. Input material: peripheral blood. This chain connects TRBV5-1 to TRBJ2-1; the match to TRBD1 covers 7 bases. DNA of the CDR3: TGCGCCAGCAGCGGAGGACAGGTCACGTACAATGAGCAGTTCTTC. Its protein product is CASSGGQVTYNEQFF.